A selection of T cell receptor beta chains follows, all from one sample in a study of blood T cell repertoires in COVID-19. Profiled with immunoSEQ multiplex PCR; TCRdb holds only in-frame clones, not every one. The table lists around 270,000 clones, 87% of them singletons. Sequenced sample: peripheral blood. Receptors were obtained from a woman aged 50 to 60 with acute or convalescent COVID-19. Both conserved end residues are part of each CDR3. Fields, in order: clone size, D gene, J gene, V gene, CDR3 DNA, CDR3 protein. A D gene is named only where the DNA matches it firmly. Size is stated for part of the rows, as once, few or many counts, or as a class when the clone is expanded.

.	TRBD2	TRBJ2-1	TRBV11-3	TGTGCCAGCAGCTCTGGGGAGTGGCGGGAGGGCGGAAATGAGCAGTTCTTC	CASSSGEWREGGNEQFF
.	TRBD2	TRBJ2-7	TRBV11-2	TGTGCCAGCAGCCCCCGGACTAGCGGGACCTACGAGCAGTACTTC	CASSPRTSGTYEQYF
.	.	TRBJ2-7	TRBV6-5	TGTGCCAGCAGTCTTGACAGGCTAAAGCTCAGCTTC	CASSLDRLKLSF
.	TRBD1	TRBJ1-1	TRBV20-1	TGCAGTGCGAGTAGGACAGGCGGTTCAGCTTTCTTT	CSASRTGGSAFF
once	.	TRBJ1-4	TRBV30	TGTGCCTGGAGTGTACAGGATGGGGAAAAACTGTTTTTT	CAWSVQDGEKLFF
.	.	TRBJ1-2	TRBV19	TGTGCCAGTAGCGCCGGACAGAACTATGGCTACACCTTC	CASSAGQNYGYTF
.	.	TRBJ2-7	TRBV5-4	TGTGCCAGCCGGGGGTTGGGCGAGCAGTACTTC	CASRGLGEQYF
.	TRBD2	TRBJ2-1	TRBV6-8	TGTGCCAGCAATAATAGCGGGAGGGCCTACAATGAGCAGTTCTTC	CASNNSGRAYNEQFF
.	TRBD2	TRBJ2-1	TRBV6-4	TGTGCCAGCAGTGACCCCGGGACTAGCAATGAGCAGTTCTTC	CASSDPGTSNEQFF
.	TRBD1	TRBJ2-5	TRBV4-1	TGCGCCAGCAGCCAAGCCCGGACAGGGGAACAAGAGACCCAGTACTTC	CASSQARTGEQETQYF
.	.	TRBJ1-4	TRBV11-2	TGTGCCAGCAGCTTAGTGACGGGAGGTTCAGGTGAAAAACTGTTTTTT	CASSLVTGGSGEKLFF
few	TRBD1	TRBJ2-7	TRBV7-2	TGTGCCAGCAGCCTCCACAGGGGGCTCTACGAGCAGTACTTC	CASSLHRGLYEQYF
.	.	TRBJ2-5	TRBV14	TGTGCCAGCAGCCAGAGGTGGGAGACCCAGTACTTC	CASSQRWETQYF
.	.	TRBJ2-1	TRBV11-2	TGTGCCAGCAGCTTCGGAGGGCCAAATGAGCAGTTCTTC	CASSFGGPNEQFF
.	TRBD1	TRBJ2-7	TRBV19	TGTGCCAGTAGTATTAGGGCAGGGGGCGGGTACGAGCAGTACTTC	CASSIRAGGGYEQYF
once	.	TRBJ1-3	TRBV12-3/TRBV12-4	TGTGCCAGCAGCCTCGAGAGGAACACCATATATTTT	CASSLERNTIYF
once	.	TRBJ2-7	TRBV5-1	TGCGCCAGCAGCTTTCGTATAAGCGCTGACGAGCAGTACTTC	CASSFRISADEQYF
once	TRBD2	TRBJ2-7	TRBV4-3	TGCGCCAGCAGCCAAGGACTAGCCCTCTCCGAGCAGTACTTC	CASSQGLALSEQYF
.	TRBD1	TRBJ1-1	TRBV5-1	TGCGCCAGCAGTTACGACAGGGGCAATACTGAAGCTTTCTTT	CASSYDRGNTEAFF
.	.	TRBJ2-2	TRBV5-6	TGTGCCAGCATCCTACTCCCGAACACCGGGGAGCTGTTTTTT	CASILLPNTGELFF
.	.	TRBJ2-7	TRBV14	TGTGCCAGCAGCTTAAGACACAGGTACGAGCAGTACTTC	CASSLRHRYEQYF
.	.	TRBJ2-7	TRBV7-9	TGTGCCAGCAGCTCATCGGGAGAGCAGTACTTC	CASSSSGEQYF
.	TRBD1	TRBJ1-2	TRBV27	TGTGCCAGCAGTTTATCTCCGGGACAGTTGGGCTACTATGGCTACACCTTC	CASSLSPGQLGYYGYTF
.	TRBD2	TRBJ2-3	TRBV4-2	TGTGCCAGCAGCCAACGCCCTAGCGGGAGGACAGATACGCAGTATTTT	CASSQRPSGRTDTQYF
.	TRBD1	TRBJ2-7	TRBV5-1	TGCGCCAGCAGCATAGGACAGGGCCCCTACGAGCAGTACTTC	CASSIGQGPYEQYF
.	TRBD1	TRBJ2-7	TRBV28	TGTGCCAGCAGTGAACCGACAGGGCCGGTCTACGAGCAGTACTTC	CASSEPTGPVYEQYF
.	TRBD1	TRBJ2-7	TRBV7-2	TGTGCCAGCAGCTACAGGACAGGGACCCACTACGAGCAGTACTTC	CASSYRTGTHYEQYF
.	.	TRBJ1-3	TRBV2	TGTGCCAGCAGTGGCTTCTTCGGGCGGAGGGCTGGAAACACCATATATTTT	CASSGFFGRRAGNTIYF
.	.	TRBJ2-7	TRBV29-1	TGCAGCGTTGTTGAAGGGGTTCGGAACGAGCAGTACTTC	CSVVEGVRNEQYF
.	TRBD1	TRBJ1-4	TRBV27	TGTGCCAGCGCGCCGGACAGGGGGCTGGGAAAACTGTTTTTT	CASAPDRGLGKLFF
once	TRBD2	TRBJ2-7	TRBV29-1	TGCAGCGTTGAAGAGACTAGCGGGGGCTACGAGCAGTACTTC	CSVEETSGGYEQYF
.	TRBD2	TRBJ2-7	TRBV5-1	TGCGCCAGCAGCCCTGCAAAGGGTAGCGGGAGGGATGAGCAGTACTTC	CASSPAKGSGRDEQYF
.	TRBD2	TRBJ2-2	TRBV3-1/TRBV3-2	TGTGCCAGCAGCCAAAGGACTAGCGTGTCCGGGGAGCTGTTTTTT	CASSQRTSVSGELFF
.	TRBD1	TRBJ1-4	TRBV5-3	TGTGCCAGAAGCTTTGACAGGGCCAATGAAAAACTGTTTTTT	CARSFDRANEKLFF
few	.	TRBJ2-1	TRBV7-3	TGTGCCAGCAGCGCCCGAGCAAGCTCCTACAATGAGCAGTTCTTC	CASSARASSYNEQFF
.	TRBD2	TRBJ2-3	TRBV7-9	TGTGCCAGCAGCTTAGGGCATAGCGGGAGGGCCGCGACAGATACGCAGTATTTT	CASSLGHSGRAATDTQYF
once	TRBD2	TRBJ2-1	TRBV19	TGTGCCAGTAGTATTGGGCGCTTAGCGGGGGGTGGGCAGTTCTTC	CASSIGRLAGGGQFF
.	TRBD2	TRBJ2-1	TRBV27	TGTGCCAGCGGCTTTTCCGGGACTAGCACCAATGAGCAGTTCTTC	CASGFSGTSTNEQFF
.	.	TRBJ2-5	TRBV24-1	TGTGCCACCAGTGATTCCAGGGATCCAGAGACCCAGTACTTC	CATSDSRDPETQYF